The T cell receptor beta chain under discussion was sequenced for a study of cytomegalovirus exposure and HLA in healthy donors. Findings of the study overall: The authors later linked a missense DCLRE1C variant to TCR beta V- and J-gene trimming. In an earlier analysis, about 87% or about 30%: the productive usage of most TCR beta V segments. In terms of immune exposure information, only CMV serostatus was available.

The PCR had 60 Vbeta and 13 Jbeta primers. Sequencing used immunoSEQ multiplex PCR; TCRdb keeps in-frame clones, though not all of them. Of 130,000 to 150,000 clones in the sample, under 85% are singletons; the top ten hold just under 1%. Details on this clone: As yet, its antigen is unknown.

The trim removed 4 bases at V and 6 bases at J, leaving 7 bases unmatched. The CDR3 covers 15 residues. Germline CDR1 and CDR2: SGHAT and FQDESV (reference sequence). The receptor comes from a man younger than 30 in good health and CMV-seronegative. The sample comprised PBMCs. The chain uses TRBV11-1 and TRBJ2-3, with 10 nucleotides matching TRBD1. CDR3 sequence reads: CASSSQDRGHDTQYF. CDR3 nucleotides: TGTGCCAGCAGCTCCCAAGACAGGGGGCATGATACGCAGTATTTT.